The 17 T cell receptor beta chains below all came from one sample that was sequenced in a study of T cells in Graves' hyperthyroidism and ophthalmopathy (dated by TCRdb to the late 2010s). The library was generated by multiplex PCR. TCRdb lists the instrument as Illumina HiSeq 2000. Amplification of TCR beta CDR3 regions was carried out from RNA transcripts. For the first round of RT-PCR on the TCR CDR3, the HTBI primer set was used together with the Qiagen OneStep RT-PCR kit. The raw public data were reprocessed by TCRdb itself: fastp quality trimming at Q25, MiXCR clonotype calling, in-frame beta chains only. Each CDR3 protein gets just one entry, which takes the most common genes and DNA from the rows behind it. This sample holds over 400,000 distinct CDR3 sequences; approximately 14% were observed only once. The biggest ten clones account for approximately 13% of the sample. Input material: blood. These receptors were obtained from a man between 18 and 35 years old with Graves' ophthalmopathy.

Ten or more counts support this clonotype. V gene TRBV28 combines with J gene TRBJ1-1; D is unclear. Per germline, CDR1 MDHEN and CDR2 SYDVKM. Trimming removed 3 bases from V and 4 bases from J, with 9 bases in between. CDR3 size: 13 residues. CDR3 nucleotides: TGTGCCAGCAGTTTTATTCTAGGCACTGAAGCTTTCTTT. It codes for CASSFILGTEAFF.

This chain links TRBV19 with TRBJ1-1, with D tentatively TRBD1 (6 bases). This CDR3 has 14 residues. Germline V lookup: CDR1 LNHDA, CDR2 SQIVND (reference sequence). CDR3 DNA sequence: TGTGCAACATCGACAGGCAGTGATGGCACTGAAGCTTTCTTT. Its translation: CATSTGSDGTEAFF.

This clonotype was seen many times. CDR3 amino acids: CASASSGSGTYEQYF. CDR3 coding DNA: TGTGCCAGCGCATCTAGCGGGAGTGGCACCTACGAGCAGTACTTC. The chain links TRBV11-1 to TRBJ2-7; 10 nucleotides agree with TRBD2. This CDR3 has 15 amino acids. V shed 8 bases and J 2 bases; nucleotides not matched to a gene: 9. CDR1 is SGHAT and CDR2 is FQDESV in the germline V gene (reference sequence).

Only a few counts were recorded for this clonotype. The chain combines TRBV3-1 with TRBJ2-5; D is uncertain. The CDR3 has 13 amino acids. The V end was cut by 1 base, the J end by 5 bases, with 8 bases between. Per the germline V gene, CDR1 is LGHDT and CDR2 is YNNKEL (reference sequence). CDR3 DNA: TGTGCCAGCAGCCAAGTCGTGAGGGAGACCCAGTACTTC. It is translated as CASSQVVRETQYF.

The chain recombines TRBV27 with TRBJ1-1, with D possibly matching TRBD1 (6 bases). Trimming took off 5 bases at V and 4 bases at J, with 11 bases between the two ends. Germline V gene data show CDR1 as MNHEY and CDR2 as SMNVEV (reference sequence). The CDR3 has 13 residues. In DNA form, the CDR3 reads TGTGCCAGCAGTAGACAGGCGCCCACTGAAGCTTTCTTT. This translates into CASSRQAPTEAFF.

The chain combines TRBV5-1 with TRBJ2-1, with 10 nucleotides matching TRBD2. The CDR3 covers 15 residues. J was trimmed by 8 bases and V by 5 bases; bases with no gene match: 10. CDR1 and CDR2 (germline): SGHRS, YFSETQ. The CDR3 here is CASRPDEREGDEQFF. The CDR3 region has the DNA TGCGCCAGCAGGCCAGACGAGCGGGAGGGGGATGAGCAGTTCTTC.

V is TRBV4-1 and J is TRBJ2-3; 8 bases align to TRBD2. Looked up from germline, CDR1 is MGHRA and CDR2 is YSYEKL. The V and J ends lost 5 bases and 4 bases, in that order; junction bases with no gene match: 5. The CDR3 has 14 amino acids. For the CDR3, the DNA is TGCGCCAGCAGCGCGGGGGGACCGCCAGATACGCAGTATTTT. This codes for CASSAGGPPDTQYF.

In its sample, this clonotype was seen many times. The chain combines TRBV5-1 with TRBJ1-6, with D uncertain. Trimming pared 0 bases from V and 8 bases from J, leaving 9 bases between. The CDR3 loop spans 14 amino acids. Germline lookup yields CDR1 SGHRS and CDR2 YFSETQ. The DNA for the CDR3 is TGCGCCAGCAGCTTGGGTTGGGAGTATTCACCCCTCCACTTT. The encoded protein is CASSLGWEYSPLHF.

This clonotype was seen only a few times. The V and J genes are TRBV12-5 and TRBJ1-1; D is perhaps TRBD1 (5 bases). V gave up 3 bases and J gave up 3 bases, with 23 bases separating them. The germline CDR1 and CDR2 sequences are LGHNT and FRNRAP. The length of the CDR3 is 18 residues. CDR3 nucleotide sequence: TGTGCTAGTGGTTTTTTTGAGCGTAGGGACCCTAAGGACACTGAAGCTTTCTTT. Encoded protein: CASGFFERRDPKDTEAFF.

This clonotype was observed a few times. This chain joins TRBV4-2 and TRBJ2-1; weak D call: TRBD2 (5 bases). The CDR3 sequence is 16 residues long. CDR1 and CDR2 from the germline V gene are LGHNA and YNFKEQ. V lost 0 bases, J lost 4 bases, and 13 bases lay in between. CDR3 DNA: TGTGCCAGCAGCCAAGATCCTGGACTTCCGTACAATGAGCAGTTCTTC. Amino acid sequence: CASSQDPGLPYNEQFF.

This rearrangement joins TRBV19 to TRBJ2-7, with TRBD2 matching over 7 bases. Losses at the gene ends were 4 bases for V and 0 bases for J; bases not matched to a gene: 6. The germline gives CDR1 LNHDA, CDR2 SQIVND (reference sequence). The CDR3 has 15 residues. The CDR3 protein is CASSTRTGGSYEQYF. CDR3 in DNA: TGTGCCAGTAGTACCCGGACGGGGGGCTCCTACGAGCAGTACTTC. Based on the CDR3 plus reference TRBV19 and TRBJ2-7, the full variable domain is DGGITQSPKYLFRKEGQNVTLSCEQNLNHDAMYWYRQDPGQGLRLIYYSQIVNDFQKGDIAEGYSVSREKKESFPLTVTSAQKNPTAFYLCASSTRTGGSYEQYFGPGTRLTVT.

This clonotype appeared a few times. The J gene is TRBJ2-3, the V gene TRBV19; no clear D. Germline V gene lookup returns CDR1 LNHDA and CDR2 SQIVND (reference sequence). The CDR3 spans 13 residues. The V end was cut by 1 base, the J end by 4 bases, with 6 bases between. CDR3 DNA sequence: TGTGCCAGTAGTATAGGAGCCTCAGATACGCAGTATTTT. It codes for CASSIGASDTQYF.

This clonotype came up many times. The rearrangement uses TRBV5-1 and TRBJ1-4; a weak D match, TRBD1 (6 bases). CDR1 SGHRS and CDR2 YFSETQ come from the germline V gene. Trimming removed 0 bases from V and 5 bases from J, with 11 bases in between. This CDR3 is 15 amino acids long. The CDR3, as DNA: TGCGCCAGCAGCTTGGGCCGGGACAAGAATGAAAAACTGTTTTTT. It translates to CASSLGRDKNEKLFF.

At least ten counts were recorded for this clonotype. The chain uses TRBV20-1 and TRBJ2-7; D is unresolved. CDR3 length equals 13 residues. The germline CDR1 and CDR2 sequences are DFQATT and SNEGSKA (reference sequence). Trimming pared 6 bases from V and 4 bases from J, leaving 16 bases between. In nucleotides, the CDR3 is TGCAGTGCCACGTCCTTACGTGAGTACGAGCAGTACTTC. This gives the protein CSATSLREYEQYF.

This clonotype was counted at least ten times. V is TRBV7-9 and J is TRBJ2-4; perhaps TRBD1 as D (6 bases). The germline V gene has CDR1 SEHNR and CDR2 FQNEAQ (reference sequence). The CDR3 sequence is 14 residues long. The V end was cut by 3 bases, the J end by 8 bases, with 14 bases between. CDR3 protein: CASSFGAGVDIQYF. The CDR3 DNA reads as TGTGCCAGCAGCTTTGGGGCAGGGGTAGACATTCAGTACTTC.

This chain joins TRBV28 and TRBJ2-2, with 12 bases lining up with TRBD1. The CDR3 length is 16 residues. Germline V gene lookup returns CDR1 MDHEN and CDR2 SYDVKM. After removal of 4 bases from V and 4 bases from J, the junction contained 4 bases not matched to a gene. CDR3 region: CASSSPGQGATGELFF. The CDR3 DNA follows: TGTGCCAGCAGTTCGCCGGGACAGGGGGCCACCGGGGAGCTGTTTTTT.

On this clonotype itself: This may come from a read error, since a much larger clone is one base off. Likely a read error: the CDR3 ends without its conserved phenylalanine or tryptophan. This sequence joins TRBV7-3 and TRBJ2-4, with TRBD2 matching over 7 bases. Germline loops: CDR1 SGHTA, CDR2 FQGTGA. J was trimmed by 9 bases and V by 5 bases; bases with no gene match: 7. CDR3 size: 13 residues. CDR3 DNA sequence: TGTGCCAGCAGCCTATCTGGGGAGGGCATTCAGTACTCC. Its protein product is CASSLSGEGIQYS.